Sequencing of this T cell receptor (beta chain) was carried out in a study of preoperative IRX-2 immunotherapy in early breast cancer. Regarding treatment: preoperative locoregional IRX-2 cytokine immunotherapy. Preoperative locoregional IRX-2 cytokine immunotherapy was tested in the phase Ib source study. CDR1 is LNHDA and CDR2 is SQIVND in the germline V gene (reference sequence). V was pared by 7 bases and J by 1 base, with 35 bases between. The CDR3 is made up of 23 amino acids. Libraries were prepared by immunoSEQ multiplex PCR; TCRdb keeps only in-frame clonotypes and omits some of them. Of approximately 3,300 clones in the sample, 78% are singletons; the top ten hold approximately 8.4%.

The chain carries TRBV19 and TRBJ2-6, with D perhaps TRBD1 (6 bases). This TCR derives from a human donor with breast cancer. The sample in question was tumor tissue, obtained after IRX-2 immunotherapy. The CDR3 region has the DNA TGTGCCAGTACCTTTTCCCCCAGGGGCCGTTTTACTGGTCGTGGGTCTGGGGCCAACGTCCTGACTTTC. It codes for CASTFSPRGRFTGRGSGANVLTF.